These 18 T cell receptor beta chains came from one sample sequenced in a study of CD8 T cells in Susac syndrome. The authors reverse transcribed roughly 0.5 to 1 ug RNA with random hexamers. TCRdb analysed the immunoSEQ multiplex PCR reads with MiXCR anew, one entry per CDR3 protein. Of some 190,000 distinct CDR3 sequences listed, about 95% were seen once; the top ten hold 0.1%. The sequencing sample was made of CD4+ T cells from PBMCs. These receptors were obtained from a human donor in good health.

The rearrangement links TRBV27 to TRBJ2-7; D gene unclear. The CDR3 covers 10 residues. Trimming stripped 6 bases from V and 10 bases from J, with 10 bases between. From germline, CDR1 is MNHEY and CDR2 SMNVEV (reference sequence). CDR3 in DNA: TGTGCCAGCAGCCCGGTGTTTCAGTACTTC. Translating it yields CASSPVFQYF.

The chain joins TRBV30 to TRBJ1-5; no firm D call. Germline CDR1 is GTSNPN and CDR2 is SVGIG (reference sequence). The V end lost 0 bases, the J end lost 3 bases, and 9 bases lay between the germline ends. The CDR3 has 14 residues. Here the CDR3 reads CAWSVGSNNQPQHF. The DNA of the CDR3 is TGTGCCTGGAGTGTGGGTAGCAACAATCAGCCCCAGCATTTT.

This clonotype came up once. The gene calls are TRBV27 and TRBJ1-2, with a weak D call TRBD1 (5 bases). Germline CDR1 is MNHEY and CDR2 is SMNVEV (reference sequence). The CDR3 spans 17 residues. V shed 5 bases and J shed 1 base, with 20 bases lying between them. DNA for the CDR3: TGTGCCAGCAGTCCCTCATGGGGCGGGGTGGGTAACTATGGCTACACCTTC. As protein: CASSPSWGGVGNYGYTF.

V is TRBV4-3 and J is TRBJ2-7; 13 bases line up with TRBD2. Germline CDR1 is LGHNA and CDR2 is YSLEER. The V segment lost 4 bases and the J segment 7 bases; nucleotides outside the gene matches: 13. The CDR3 contains 17 residues. The DNA of the CDR3 is TGCGCCAGCAGCCGAGGGACTAGCGGGACCCTCATGGTGGAGCAGTACTTC. It yields the protein CASSRGTSGTLMVEQYF.

This sequence joins TRBV15 and TRBJ2-7, with D possibly matching TRBD1 (6 bases). Trimming removed 3 bases at V and 6 bases at J, with 9 bases between. This CDR3 is 12 amino acids long. Germline V gene data show CDR1 as LNHNV and CDR2 as YYDKDF (reference sequence). This chain's CDR3 is CATSSRGGEQYF. The CDR3 coding sequence is TGTGCCACCAGCAGCCGAGGGGGCGAGCAGTACTTC.

This chain uses TRBV19 with TRBJ2-5; 14 nucleotides align to TRBD2. Trimming took 5 bases from V and 1 from J; bases not matched to a gene: 0. The CDR3 has 15 residues. The germline CDR1 and CDR2 sequences are LNHDA and SQIVND (reference sequence). CDR3 protein: CASSGLAGGQETQYF. DNA of the CDR3: TGTGCCAGTAGTGGACTAGCGGGAGGCCAAGAGACCCAGTACTTC.

This clonotype was seen just once. The chain employs TRBV20-1 and TRBJ2-3; D unresolved. The CDR3 spans 14 residues. V shed 0 bases and J shed 0 bases, with 7 bases lying between them. Germline lookup yields CDR1 DFQATT and CDR2 SNEGSKA (reference sequence). Written as DNA, the CDR3 is TGCAGTGCTAGAGATGTGCCTAGCACAGATACGCAGTATTTT. This gives the protein CSARDVPSTDTQYF.

The chain carries TRBV30 and TRBJ2-3, with 7 positions matching TRBD2. The CDR3 consists of 14 residues. With 6 bases clipped from V and 4 bases from J, the junction kept 10 bases outside the gene matches. The germline V gene has CDR1 GTSNPN and CDR2 SVGIG (reference sequence). CDR3 DNA sequence: TGTGCCTGCCACAAGGCGGGAGTCCCAGATACGCAGTATTTT. Its translation is CACHKAGVPDTQYF.

V and J are TRBV3-1 and TRBJ2-1; maybe TRBD2 (6 bases). V was cut by 0 bases and J by 7 bases, with 7 bases left in between. The CDR3 length is 13 residues. Germline V CDR1 and CDR2: LGHDT, YNNKEL (reference sequence). The CDR3 region is CASSQDRENEQFF. CDR3 coding DNA: TGTGCCAGCAGCCAAGATCGGGAGAATGAGCAGTTCTTC.

The rearrangement uses TRBV7-2 and TRBJ2-5; TRBD2 matches at 12 bases. V shed 3 bases, J shed 1 base, and the junction held 0 bases outside the gene matches. Per germline, CDR1 SGHTA and CDR2 FQGNSA. The CDR3 consists of 15 residues. CDR3 region: CASSLGLAGQETQYF. Here the CDR3 DNA reads TGTGCCAGCAGCTTGGGACTAGCGGGCCAAGAGACCCAGTACTTC.

The chain links TRBV11-2 to TRBJ2-7; weak D call: TRBD2 (5 bases). This CDR3 has 14 amino acids. Trimming removed 3 bases from V and 1 base from J, with 10 bases in between. Germline loops: CDR1 SGHAT, CDR2 FQNNGV. The CDR3 DNA follows: TGTGCCAGCAGCTTGGCTAGCAGTTCCTACGAGCAGTACTTC. Protein product: CASSLASSSYEQYF. Complete variable domain (other parts from reference TRBV11-2 and TRBJ2-7): EAGVAQSPRYKIIEKRQSVAFWCNPISGHATLYWYQQILGQGPKLLIQFQNNGVVDDSQLPKDRFSAERLKGVDSTLKIQPAKLEDSAVYLCASSLASSSYEQYFGPGTRLTVT.

The gene calls are TRBV5-4 and TRBJ2-1, with a weak D call TRBD2 (6 bases). Germline CDR1 and CDR2: SGHNT and YYREEE (reference sequence). Trimming removed 1 base from V and 9 bases from J, with 14 bases in between. The CDR3 has 14 residues. This CDR3 reads CASSLRSEGGEQFF. The CDR3 DNA reads as TGTGCCAGCAGCTTGCGGAGCGAGGGAGGTGAGCAGTTCTTC.

This sequence joins TRBV29-1 and TRBJ1-2, with TRBD1 matching over 8 bases. With V trimmed by 1 base and J by 0 bases, 7 bases remained unmatched. Germline V gene data show CDR1 as SQVTM and CDR2 as ANQGSEA. CDR3 size: 16 residues. CDR3 residues: CSVEVQGASANYGYTF. CDR3 coding DNA: TGCAGCGTTGAAGTCCAGGGGGCCTCAGCTAACTATGGCTACACCTTC.

The chain combines TRBV20-1 with TRBJ2-7, with 14 bases matching TRBD2. J gave up 4 bases and V 1 base, and 6 bases lay outside the gene matches. The germline CDR1 and CDR2 sequences are DFQATT and SNEGSKA (reference sequence). The CDR3 is 16 amino acids. In nucleotides, the CDR3 is TGCAGTGCTAGAGGCGGGGGGACTAGCGGGAGTTACGAGCAGTACTTC. Residues: CSARGGGTSGSYEQYF.

The chain has TRBV29-1 and TRBJ1-2; no definite D call. Germline-derived CDR1 and CDR2 are SQVTM and ANQGSEA. The CDR3 runs to 12 residues. V was shortened by 3 bases and J by 8 bases, with 13 bases between the two germline ends. CDR3 nucleotide sequence: TGCAGCGTTGAGGGCGACTCCGGGGGCTACACCTTC. It is translated as CSVEGDSGGYTF.

The chain has TRBV7-2 and TRBJ2-3; TRBD2 aligns across 9 bases. The junction had 18 bases not matched to a gene; V was cut back by 5 bases and J by 3 bases. CDR1 is SGHTA, CDR2 FQGNSA, per germline. This CDR3 has 19 amino acids. The CDR3 sequence is CASSRFTHWREGRTDTQYF. Here the CDR3 DNA reads TGTGCCAGCAGCCGGTTTACCCACTGGCGGGAGGGCCGTACAGATACGCAGTATTTT.

The chain's CDR3 is CSVGLSSGNTIYF. The CDR3 nucleotides read TGCAGCGTTGGGCTCAGCTCTGGAAACACCATATATTTT. V and J are TRBV29-1 and TRBJ1-3; D remains unclear. Trimming shortened V by 4 bases and J by 0 bases, and 7 bases separated the two germline ends. CDR1 SQVTM and CDR2 ANQGSEA come from the germline V gene. The CDR3 length is 13 residues.

The chain is built from TRBV4-3 and TRBJ1-4, with 7 bases aligning to TRBD1. V shed 4 bases, J shed 8 bases, and the junction held 7 bases outside the gene matches. The CDR3 has 14 residues. CDR1 is LGHNA, CDR2 YSLEER, per germline. The CDR3 sequence: CASSPRGAREKLFF. CDR3 nucleotides: TGCGCCAGCAGCCCCAGGGGGGCGCGGGAAAAACTGTTTTTT.